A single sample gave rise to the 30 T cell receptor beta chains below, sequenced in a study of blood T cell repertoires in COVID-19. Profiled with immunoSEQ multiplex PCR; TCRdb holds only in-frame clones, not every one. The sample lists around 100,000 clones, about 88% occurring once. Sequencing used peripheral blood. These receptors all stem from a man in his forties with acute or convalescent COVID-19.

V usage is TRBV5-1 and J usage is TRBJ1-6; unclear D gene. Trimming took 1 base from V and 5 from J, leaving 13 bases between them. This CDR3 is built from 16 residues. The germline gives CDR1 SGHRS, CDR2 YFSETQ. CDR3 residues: CASSLTSPRDNSPLHF. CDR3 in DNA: TGCGCCAGCAGCTTGACCTCCCCCCGGGATAATTCACCCCTCCACTTT.

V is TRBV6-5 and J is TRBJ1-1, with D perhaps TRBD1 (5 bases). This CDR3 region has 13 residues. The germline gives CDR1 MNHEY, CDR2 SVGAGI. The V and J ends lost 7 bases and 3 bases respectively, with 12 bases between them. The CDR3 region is CASIDRYYTEAFF. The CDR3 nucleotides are TGTGCCAGCATCGACAGATATTACACTGAAGCTTTCTTT.

The chain's CDR3 is CASRPPTGGLGEQFF. The CDR3 nucleotides are TGTGCCAGCAGGCCGCCTACGGGGGGGCTCGGTGAGCAGTTCTTC. This rearrangement joins TRBV6-5 to TRBJ2-1; 8 nucleotides align to TRBD2. V shed 6 bases, J shed 9 bases, and the junction held 13 bases outside the gene matches. The CDR3 is 15 residues long. Germline V gives CDR1 MNHEY, CDR2 SVGAGI.

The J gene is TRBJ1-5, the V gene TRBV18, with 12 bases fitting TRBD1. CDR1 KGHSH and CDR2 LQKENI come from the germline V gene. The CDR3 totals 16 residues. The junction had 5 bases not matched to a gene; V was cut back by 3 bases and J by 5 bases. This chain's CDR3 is CASSPGDRGQDQPQHF. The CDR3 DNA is TGTGCCAGCTCACCGGGGGACAGGGGGCAAGATCAGCCCCAGCATTTT.

The CDR3 reads CASSTRQGRNTEAFF. The CDR3 region has the DNA TGTGCCAGTAGTACCCGACAGGGTAGGAACACTGAAGCTTTCTTT. The rearrangement joins TRBV19 to TRBJ1-1, with 7 positions matching TRBD1. Germline CDR1 LNHDA, CDR2 SQIVND (reference sequence). The CDR3 has 15 amino acids. Germline trimming cut 4 bases from V and 1 base from J; bases unmatched to any gene: 6.

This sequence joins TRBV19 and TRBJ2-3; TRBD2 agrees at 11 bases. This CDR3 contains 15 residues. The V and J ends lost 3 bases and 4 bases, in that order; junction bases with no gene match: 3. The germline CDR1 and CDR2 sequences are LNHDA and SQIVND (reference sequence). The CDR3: CASSMGSGGADTQYF. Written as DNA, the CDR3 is TGTGCCAGTAGTATGGGTAGCGGGGGGGCAGATACGCAGTATTTT.

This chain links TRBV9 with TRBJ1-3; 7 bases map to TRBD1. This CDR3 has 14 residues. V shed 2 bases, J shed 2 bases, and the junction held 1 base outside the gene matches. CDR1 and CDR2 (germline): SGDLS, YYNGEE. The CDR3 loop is CASSVTGAGNTIYF. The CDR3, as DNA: TGTGCCAGCAGCGTTACAGGGGCTGGAAACACCATATATTTT.

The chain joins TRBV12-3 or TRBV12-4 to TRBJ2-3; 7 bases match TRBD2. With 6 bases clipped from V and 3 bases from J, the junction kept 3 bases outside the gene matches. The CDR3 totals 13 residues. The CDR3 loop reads CASRGGWTDTQYF. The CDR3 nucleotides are TGTGCCAGCAGGGGGGGGTGGACAGATACGCAGTATTTT.

The CDR3 bases are TGTGCCAGCAGTTTATCGAGGACAGGGGGCAGTCAGCCCCAGCATTTT. Protein: CASSLSRTGGSQPQHF. The rearrangement joins TRBV27 to TRBJ1-5; 11 bases agree with TRBD1. The V and J ends lost 0 bases and 6 bases, in that order; junction bases with no gene match: 4. CDR1 and CDR2 (germline): MNHEY, SMNVEV (reference sequence). CDR3 length equals 16 residues.

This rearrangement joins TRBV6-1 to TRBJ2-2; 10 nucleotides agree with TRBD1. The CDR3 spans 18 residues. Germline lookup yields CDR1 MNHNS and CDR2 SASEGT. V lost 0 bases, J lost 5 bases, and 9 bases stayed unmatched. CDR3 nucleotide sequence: TGTGCCAGCAGTGAAGCGCGTGTGGGACAGGGGTGGACCGGGGAGCTGTTTTTT. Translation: CASSEARVGQGWTGELFF.

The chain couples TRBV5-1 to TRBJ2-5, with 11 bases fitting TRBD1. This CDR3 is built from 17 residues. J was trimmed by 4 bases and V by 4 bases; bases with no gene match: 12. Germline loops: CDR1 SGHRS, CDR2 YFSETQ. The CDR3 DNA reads TGCGCCAGCAGCCGGAACCGGGACAGGGGGTTCGGAGAGACCCAGTACTTC. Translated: CASSRNRDRGFGETQYF.

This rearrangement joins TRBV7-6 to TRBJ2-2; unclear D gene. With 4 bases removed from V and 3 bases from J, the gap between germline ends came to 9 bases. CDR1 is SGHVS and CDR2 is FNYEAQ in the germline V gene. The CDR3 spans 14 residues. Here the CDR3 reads CASSSYHYTGELFF. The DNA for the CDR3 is TGTGCCAGCAGCTCATACCACTACACCGGGGAGCTGTTTTTT. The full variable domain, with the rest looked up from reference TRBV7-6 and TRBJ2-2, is GAGVSQSPRYKVTKRGQDVALRCDPISGHVSLYWYRQALGQGPEFLTYFNYEAQQDKSGLPNDRFSAERPEGSISTLTIQRTEQRDSAMYRCASSSYHYTGELFFGEGSRLTVL.

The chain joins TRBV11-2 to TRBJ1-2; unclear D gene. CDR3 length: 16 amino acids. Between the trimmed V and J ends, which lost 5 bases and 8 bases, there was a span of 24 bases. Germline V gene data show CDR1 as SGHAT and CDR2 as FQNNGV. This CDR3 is CASSPASSGLILGYTF. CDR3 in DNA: TGTGCCAGCAGCCCGGCATCTTCGGGGTTGATTTTGGGCTACACCTTC.

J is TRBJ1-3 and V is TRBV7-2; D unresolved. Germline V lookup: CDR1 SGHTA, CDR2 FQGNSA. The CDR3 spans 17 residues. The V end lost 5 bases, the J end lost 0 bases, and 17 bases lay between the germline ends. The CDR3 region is CASSPPEGGRSGNTIYF. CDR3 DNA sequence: TGTGCCAGCAGCCCCCCCGAGGGAGGGCGCTCTGGAAACACCATATATTTT.

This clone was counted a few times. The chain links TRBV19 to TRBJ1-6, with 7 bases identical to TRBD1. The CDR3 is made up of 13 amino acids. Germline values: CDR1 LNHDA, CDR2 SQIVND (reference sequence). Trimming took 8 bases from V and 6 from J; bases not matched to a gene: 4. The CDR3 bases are TGTGCCAGTTGGGACAGACGTAATTCACCCCTCCACTTT. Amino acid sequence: CASWDRRNSPLHF. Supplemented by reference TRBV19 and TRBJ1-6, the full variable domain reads DGGITQSPKYLFRKEGQNVTLSCEQNLNHDAMYWYRQDPGQGLRLIYYSQIVNDFQKGDIAEGYSVSREKKESFPLTVTSAQKNPTAFYLCASWDRRNSPLHFGNGTRLTVT.

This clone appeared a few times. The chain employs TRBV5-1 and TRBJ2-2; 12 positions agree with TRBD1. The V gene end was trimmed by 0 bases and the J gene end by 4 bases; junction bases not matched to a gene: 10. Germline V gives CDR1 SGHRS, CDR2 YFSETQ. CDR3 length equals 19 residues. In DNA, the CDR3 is TGCGCCAGCAGCTTGGCCACTGTCGGGACAGGGGGCGGCACCGGGGAGCTGTTTTTT. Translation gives CASSLATVGTGGGTGELFF. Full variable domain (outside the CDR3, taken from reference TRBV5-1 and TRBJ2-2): KAGVTQTPRYLIKTRGQQVTLSCSPISGHRSVSWYQQTPGQGLQFLFEYFSETQRNKGNFPGRFSGRQFSNSRSEMNVSTLELGDSALYLCASSLATVGTGGGTGELFFGEGSRLTVL.

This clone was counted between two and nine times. The CDR3 DNA follows: TGTGCTAGTGGTTTGAGAAGATTAGCGGGGGGGCTCCCAGAGACCCAGTACTTC. It translates to CASGLRRLAGGLPETQYF. This chain joins TRBV12-5 and TRBJ2-5, with TRBD2 identical over 11 bases. The CDR3 runs to 18 residues. The V gene end was trimmed by 2 bases and the J gene end by 4 bases; junction bases not matched to a gene: 12. The germline V gene has CDR1 LGHNT and CDR2 FRNRAP.

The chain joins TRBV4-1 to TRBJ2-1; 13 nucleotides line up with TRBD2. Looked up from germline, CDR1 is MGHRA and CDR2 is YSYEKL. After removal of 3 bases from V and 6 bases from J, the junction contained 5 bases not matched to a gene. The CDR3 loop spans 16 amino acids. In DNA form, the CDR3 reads TGCGCCAGCAGCCACCCCGGGACTAGCGGGATCAATGAGCAGTTCTTC. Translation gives CASSHPGTSGINEQFF.

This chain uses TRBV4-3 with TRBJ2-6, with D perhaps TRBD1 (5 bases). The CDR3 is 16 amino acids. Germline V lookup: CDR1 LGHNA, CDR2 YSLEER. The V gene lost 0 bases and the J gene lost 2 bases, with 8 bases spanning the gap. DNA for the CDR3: TGCGCCAGCAGCCAAGATTTCAGGGCTGGGGCCAACGTCCTGACTTTC. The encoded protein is CASSQDFRAGANVLTF.

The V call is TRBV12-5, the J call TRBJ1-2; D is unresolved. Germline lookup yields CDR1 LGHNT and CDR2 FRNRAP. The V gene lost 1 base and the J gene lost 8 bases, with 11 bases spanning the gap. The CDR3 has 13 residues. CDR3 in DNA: TGTGCTAGTGGTTTGGGTGAGGGTGCGGGCTACACCTTC. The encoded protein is CASGLGEGAGYTF.

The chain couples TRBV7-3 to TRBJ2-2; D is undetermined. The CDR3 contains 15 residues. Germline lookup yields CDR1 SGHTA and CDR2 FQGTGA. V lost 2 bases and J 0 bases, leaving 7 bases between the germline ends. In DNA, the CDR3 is TGTGCCAGCAGCTTATCCTCCTCGAACACCGGGGAGCTGTTTTTT. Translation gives CASSLSSSNTGELFF. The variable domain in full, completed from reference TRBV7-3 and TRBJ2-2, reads GAGVSQTPSNKVTEKGKYVELRCDPISGHTALYWYRQSLGQGPEFLIYFQGTGAADDSGLPNDRFFAVRPEGSVSTLKIQRTERGDSAVYLCASSLSSSNTGELFFGEGSRLTVL.

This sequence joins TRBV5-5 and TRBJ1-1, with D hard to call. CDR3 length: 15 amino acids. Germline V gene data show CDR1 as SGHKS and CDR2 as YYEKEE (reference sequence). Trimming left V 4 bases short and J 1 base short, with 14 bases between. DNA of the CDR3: TGTGCCAGCAGCAGGAACCGGGTTCAGAACACTGAAGCTTTCTTT. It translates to CASSRNRVQNTEAFF. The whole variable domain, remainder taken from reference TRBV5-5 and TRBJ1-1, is DAGVTQSPTHLIKTRGQQVTLRCSPISGHKSVSWYQQVLGQGPQFIFQYYEKEERGRGNFPDRFSARQFPNYSSELNVNALLLGDSALYLCASSRNRVQNTEAFFGQGTRLTVV.

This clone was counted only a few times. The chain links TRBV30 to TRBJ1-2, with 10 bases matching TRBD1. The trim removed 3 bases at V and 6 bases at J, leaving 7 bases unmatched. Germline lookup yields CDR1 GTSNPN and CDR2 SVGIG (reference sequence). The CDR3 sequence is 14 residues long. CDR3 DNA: TGTGCCTGGAGCCCGGGACAGGGGATCCATGGCTACACCTTC. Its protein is CAWSPGQGIHGYTF.

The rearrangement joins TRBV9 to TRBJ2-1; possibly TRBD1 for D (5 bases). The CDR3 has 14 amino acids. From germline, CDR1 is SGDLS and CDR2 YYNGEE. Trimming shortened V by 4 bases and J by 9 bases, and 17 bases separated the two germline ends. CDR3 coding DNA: TGTGCCAGCAGCCAACTGACAGCCAACAGTGAGCAGTTCTTC. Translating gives CASSQLTANSEQFF.

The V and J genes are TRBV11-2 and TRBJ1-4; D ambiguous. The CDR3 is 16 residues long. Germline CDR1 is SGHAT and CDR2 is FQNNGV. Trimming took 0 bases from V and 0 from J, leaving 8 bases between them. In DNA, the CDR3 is TGTGCCAGCAGCTTAGAGGGCACAGCAACTAATGAAAAACTGTTTTTT. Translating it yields CASSLEGTATNEKLFF. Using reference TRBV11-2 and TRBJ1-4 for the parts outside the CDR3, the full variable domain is EAGVAQSPRYKIIEKRQSVAFWCNPISGHATLYWYQQILGQGPKLLIQFQNNGVVDDSQLPKDRFSAERLKGVDSTLKIQPAKLEDSAVYLCASSLEGTATNEKLFFGSGTQLSVL.

The DNA for the CDR3 is TGTGCCAGCAGCCCTCTAGCGGGGGACACAGATACGCAGTATTTT. This sequence encodes CASSPLAGDTDTQYF. J is TRBJ2-3 and V is TRBV14, with 10 bases lining up with TRBD2. Germline V gene lookup returns CDR1 SGHDN and CDR2 FVKESK. The CDR3 sequence is 15 residues long. Trimming cost V 4 bases and J 2 bases; bases outside gene matches: 3. The whole variable domain, filled in from reference TRBV14 and TRBJ2-3, reads EAGVTQFPSHSVIEKGQTVTLRCDPISGHDNLYWYRRVMGKEIKFLLHFVKESKQDESGMPNNRFLAERTGGTYSTLKVQPAELEDSGVYFCASSPLAGDTDTQYFGPGTRLTVL.

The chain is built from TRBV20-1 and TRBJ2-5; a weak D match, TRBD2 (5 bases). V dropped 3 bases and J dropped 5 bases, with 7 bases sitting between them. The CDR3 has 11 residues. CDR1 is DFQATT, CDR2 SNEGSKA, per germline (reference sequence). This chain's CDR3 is CSARTTETQYF. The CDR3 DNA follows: TGCAGTGCTAGGACTACGGAGACCCAGTACTTC.

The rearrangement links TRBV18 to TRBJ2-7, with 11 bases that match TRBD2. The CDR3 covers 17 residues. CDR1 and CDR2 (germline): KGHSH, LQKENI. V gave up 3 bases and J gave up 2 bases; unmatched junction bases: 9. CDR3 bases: TGTGCCAGCTCACCCTACAATTTAGCGGGGGGGCCCTACGAGCAGTACTTC. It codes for CASSPYNLAGGPYEQYF.

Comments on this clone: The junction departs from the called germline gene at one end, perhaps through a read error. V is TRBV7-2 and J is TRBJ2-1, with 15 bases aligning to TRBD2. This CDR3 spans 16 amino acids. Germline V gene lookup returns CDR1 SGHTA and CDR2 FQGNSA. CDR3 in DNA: TGTGCTAGCAGCTCCTACGGACTAGCGGGGGGGTCTGAGCAGTTCTTC. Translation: CASSSYGLAGGSEQFF.

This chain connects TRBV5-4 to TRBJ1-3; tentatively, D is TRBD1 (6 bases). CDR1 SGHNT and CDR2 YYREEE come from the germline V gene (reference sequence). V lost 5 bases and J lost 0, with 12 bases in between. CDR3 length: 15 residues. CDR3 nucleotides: TGTGCCAGCAGGCATTACAGGGACTCTGGAAACACCATATATTTT. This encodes CASRHYRDSGNTIYF.